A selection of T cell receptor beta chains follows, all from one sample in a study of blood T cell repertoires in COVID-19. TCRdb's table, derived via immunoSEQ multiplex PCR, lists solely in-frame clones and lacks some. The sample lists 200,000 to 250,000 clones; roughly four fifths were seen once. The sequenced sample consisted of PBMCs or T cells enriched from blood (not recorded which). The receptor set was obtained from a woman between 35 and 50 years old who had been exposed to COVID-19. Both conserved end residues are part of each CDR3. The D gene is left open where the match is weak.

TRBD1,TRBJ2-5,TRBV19,CASSPTGTGETQYF
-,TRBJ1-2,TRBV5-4,CASSLALTGYGYTF
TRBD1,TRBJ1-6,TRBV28,CASSPPGQVDSPLHF
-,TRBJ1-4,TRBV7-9,CASSLWGEEKLFF
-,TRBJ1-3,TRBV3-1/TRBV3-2,CASSQGAGGNTIYF
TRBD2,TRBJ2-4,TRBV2,CASSARRTGGDIQYF
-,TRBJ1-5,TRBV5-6,CASSSRDSRYQPQHF
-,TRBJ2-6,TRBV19,CASSMTPGNSGANVLTF
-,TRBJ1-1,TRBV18,CASSPGGTANTEAFF
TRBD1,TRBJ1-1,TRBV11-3,CASSPGTGGAMNTEAFF
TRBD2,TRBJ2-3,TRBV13,CASSSRLAGGTDTQYF
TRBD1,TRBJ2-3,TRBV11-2,CASSLLTGGFTDTQYF
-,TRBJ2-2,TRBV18,CASSPDRLSNTGELFF
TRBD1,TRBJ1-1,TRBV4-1,CASSQGPGQSLNTEAFF
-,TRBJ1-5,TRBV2,CASSTDSFNQPQHF
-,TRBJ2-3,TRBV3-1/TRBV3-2,CASSPLSDTQYF
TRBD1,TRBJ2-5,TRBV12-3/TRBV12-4,CASTHGQGKAQYF
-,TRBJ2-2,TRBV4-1,CASSPVDMGFTGELFF
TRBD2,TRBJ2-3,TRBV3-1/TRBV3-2,CASSQGLAETTDTQYF
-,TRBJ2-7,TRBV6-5,CASSDQKGSSIEQYF
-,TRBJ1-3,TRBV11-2,CASSSTGFGNTIYF
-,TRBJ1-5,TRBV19,CASRGAGNQPQHF
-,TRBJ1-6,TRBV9,CASKGADIGNSPLHF
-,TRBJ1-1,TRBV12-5,CASGFLLGRGTEAFF
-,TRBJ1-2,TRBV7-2,CASSRGDNYGYTF
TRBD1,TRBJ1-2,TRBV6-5,CASSQPTGGGDGYTF
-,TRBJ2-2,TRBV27,CASSSGTSTGELFF
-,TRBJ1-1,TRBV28,CASSLWTGTQNTEAFF
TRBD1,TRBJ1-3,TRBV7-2,CASSIQGTDGNTIYF
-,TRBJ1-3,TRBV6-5,CASGGQSSGNTIYF
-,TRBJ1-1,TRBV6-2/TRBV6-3,CASSYPQGRGSNTEAFF
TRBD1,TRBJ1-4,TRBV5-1,CASSQQGVKEKLFF
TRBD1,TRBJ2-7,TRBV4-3,CASSQRQGSSYEQYF
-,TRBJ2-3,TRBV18,CASSPTGTDTQYF
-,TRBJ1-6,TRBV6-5,CASSYSTRYNSPLHF
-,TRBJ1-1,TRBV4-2,CASSQDPGLANTEAFF
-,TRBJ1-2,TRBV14,CASSQGARGYGYTF
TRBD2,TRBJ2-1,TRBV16,CASSPRGGDNEQFF
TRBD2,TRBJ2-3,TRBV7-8,CASSRGLEGTQYF
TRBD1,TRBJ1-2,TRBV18,CASSRTGENYGYTF
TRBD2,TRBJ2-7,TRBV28,CASSFQRGPRSYEQYF
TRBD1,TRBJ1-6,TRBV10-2,CASSESQGAQNNSPLHF
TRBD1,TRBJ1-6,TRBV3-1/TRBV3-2,CASTDGQGDNSPLHF
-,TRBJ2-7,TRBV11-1,CASSFGRGYEQYF
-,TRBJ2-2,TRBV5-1,CASSLAPGGGVTGELFF
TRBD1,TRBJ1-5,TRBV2,CASSEAGQVDQPQHF
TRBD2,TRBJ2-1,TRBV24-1,CATSDPGTSNEQFF
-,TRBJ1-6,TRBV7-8,CASSPQGDSPLHF
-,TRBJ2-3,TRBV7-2,CASSFASSTDTQYF
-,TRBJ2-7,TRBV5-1,CASSLTGNPYEQYF
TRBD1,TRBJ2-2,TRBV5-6,CASSQRTGGTGELFF
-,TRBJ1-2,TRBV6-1,CASSEAWSDYGYTF
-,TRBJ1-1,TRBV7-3,CASGLDRRTEAFF
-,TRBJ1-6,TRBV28,CASIMRGGGDDNSPLHF
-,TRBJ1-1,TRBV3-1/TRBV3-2,CASRPGEAPNTEAFF